This TCR beta chain was retrieved from a study of blood T cell repertoires in COVID-19 (dated by TCRdb to about 2020). For the study in its entirety: Samples covering the acute and convalescent phases of COVID-19 were provided by collaborators in the United States, Italy and Spain. The prospective study material was composed of cDNA or gDNA derived from T cells, B-cell-depleted T cells, or PBMCs. Deeply sampled blood TCRbeta repertoires from subjects exposed to, actively infected with, or recovered from COVID-19 were included in the dataset. The repertoires were made available in a free public database intended to serve as a resource for research on the immune response to SARS-CoV-2. Samples were obtained from the ongoing ImmuneRACE study (first 160 participants) and from 1,200 or so subjects provided by 6 global collaborators. The sample metadata nearly always contained a de-identified subject ID, COVID-19 status, age in years and sex. HLA class I and class II types, where available, came from metadata supplied by the sample provider rather than from assay-based typing. Points the paper makes about the study in general: The quantity of clinical and demographic metadata differed by source and by participant and was supplied without curation.

Based on the germline V gene (reference sequence), the CDR1 and CDR2 sequences are LNHDA and SQIVND. V and J lose 7 bases and 5 bases, and a span of 12 bases separates them. Including the terminal cysteine and phenylalanine, the CDR3 comprises 13 residues. The only DNA kept is the CDR3, 39 bases in frame from the first base. TCRbeta CDR3 regions were amplified from genomic DNA by means of the immunoSEQ Assay, a bias-controlled multiplex PCR. Concerning the study's data processing: Nucleated cell counts per sample were estimated from amplification of reference gene primers within the assay. Sequence reads were collapsed and filtered to measure the absolute abundance of every unique TCRbeta CDR3 rearrangement. Productive Simpson clonality was computed per sample as the square root of Simpson's diversity index over productive rearrangements. Entries here come from immuneACCESS through TCRdb and include only in-frame sequences with V and J called. Some clones fail to appear in such tables; in the studies checked, an unresolved V gene covers under half of the shortfall, and the cause of the remainder is unknown. The V and J calls and clone size were taken over from that table, and D and trimming were inferred from the DNA. The sample table records a few hundred thousand clones; under 90% of these occur just once. In total, the top ten clones hold 15% to 20% of the sample.

This clone was detected only once. The antigen this receptor binds is unknown. Base qualities are not at hand, and no much larger clone is one base apart. Each collaborating institution followed its own protocols to collect whole blood in K2EDTA tubes. For TCRbeta analysis, collaborators shipped samples in one of three forms: frozen whole blood, isolated PBMCs, or DNA extracted from either of those sample types. The TCR comes from a woman of 80 years or more with active or convalescent COVID-19. The V and J genes are TRBV19 and TRBJ1-5; the D region possibly corresponds to TRBD1 (6 bases align). Input material: peripheral blood. The bases read TGTGCCAGTATGGGGAACAGGGATCAGCCCCAGCATTTT. Translated, this is CASMGNRDQPQHF.